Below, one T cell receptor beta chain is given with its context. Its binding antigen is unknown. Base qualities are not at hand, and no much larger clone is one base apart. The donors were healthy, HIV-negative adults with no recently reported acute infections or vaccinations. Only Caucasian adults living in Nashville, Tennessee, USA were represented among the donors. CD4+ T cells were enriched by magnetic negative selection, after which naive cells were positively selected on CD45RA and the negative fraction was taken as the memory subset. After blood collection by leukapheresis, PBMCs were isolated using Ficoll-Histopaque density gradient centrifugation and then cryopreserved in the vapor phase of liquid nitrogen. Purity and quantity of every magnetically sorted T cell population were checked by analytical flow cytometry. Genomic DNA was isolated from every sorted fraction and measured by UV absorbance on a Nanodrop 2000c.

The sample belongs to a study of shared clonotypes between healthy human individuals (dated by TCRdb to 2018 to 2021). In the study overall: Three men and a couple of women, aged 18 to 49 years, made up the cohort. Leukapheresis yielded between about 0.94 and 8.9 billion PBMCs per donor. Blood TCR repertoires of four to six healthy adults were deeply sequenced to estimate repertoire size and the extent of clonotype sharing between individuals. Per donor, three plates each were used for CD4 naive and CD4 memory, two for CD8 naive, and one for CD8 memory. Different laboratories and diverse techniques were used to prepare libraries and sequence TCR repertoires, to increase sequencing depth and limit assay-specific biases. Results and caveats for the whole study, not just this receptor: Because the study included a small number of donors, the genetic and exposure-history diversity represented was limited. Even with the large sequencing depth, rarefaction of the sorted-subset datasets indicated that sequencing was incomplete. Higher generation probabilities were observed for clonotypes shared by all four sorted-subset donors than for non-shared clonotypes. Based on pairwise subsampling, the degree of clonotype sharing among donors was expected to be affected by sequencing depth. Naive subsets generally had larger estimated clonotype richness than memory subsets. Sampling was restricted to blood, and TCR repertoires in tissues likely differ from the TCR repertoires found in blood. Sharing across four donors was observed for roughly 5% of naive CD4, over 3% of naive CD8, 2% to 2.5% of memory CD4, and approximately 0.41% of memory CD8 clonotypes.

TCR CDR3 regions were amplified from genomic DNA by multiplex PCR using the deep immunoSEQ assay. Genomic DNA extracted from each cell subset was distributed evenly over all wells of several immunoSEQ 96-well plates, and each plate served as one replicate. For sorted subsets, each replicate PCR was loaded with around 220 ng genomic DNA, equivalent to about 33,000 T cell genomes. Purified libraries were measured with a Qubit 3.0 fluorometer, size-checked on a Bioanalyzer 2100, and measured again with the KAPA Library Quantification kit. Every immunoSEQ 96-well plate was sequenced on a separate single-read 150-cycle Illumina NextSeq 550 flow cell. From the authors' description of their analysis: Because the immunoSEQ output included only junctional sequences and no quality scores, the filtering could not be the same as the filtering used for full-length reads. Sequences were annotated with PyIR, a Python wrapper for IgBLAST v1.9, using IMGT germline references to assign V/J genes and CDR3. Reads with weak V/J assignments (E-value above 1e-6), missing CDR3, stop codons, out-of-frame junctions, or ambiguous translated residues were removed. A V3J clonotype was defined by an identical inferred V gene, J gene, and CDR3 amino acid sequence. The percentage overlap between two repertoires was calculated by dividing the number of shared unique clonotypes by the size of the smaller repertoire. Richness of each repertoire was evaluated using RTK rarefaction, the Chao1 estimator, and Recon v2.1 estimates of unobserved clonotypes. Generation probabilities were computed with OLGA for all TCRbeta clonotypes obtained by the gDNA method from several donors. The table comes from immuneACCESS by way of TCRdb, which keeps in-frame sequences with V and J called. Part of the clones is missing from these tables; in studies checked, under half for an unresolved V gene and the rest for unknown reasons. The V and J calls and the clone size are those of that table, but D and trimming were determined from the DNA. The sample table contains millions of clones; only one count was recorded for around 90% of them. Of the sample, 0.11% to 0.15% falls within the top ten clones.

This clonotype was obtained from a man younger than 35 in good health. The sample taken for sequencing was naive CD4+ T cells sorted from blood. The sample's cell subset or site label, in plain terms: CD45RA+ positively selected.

This receptor carries the CDR3 CASSGTHAYNEQFF. The DNA is TGTGCCAGCAGCGGGACGCATGCCTACAATGAGCAGTTCTTC. The rearrangement joined TRBV5-6 to TRBJ2-1; the D gene may be TRBD1 or TRBD2, since each aligns over 5 bases. V and J are truncated by 4 bases and 2 bases respectively, leaving an intervening sequence of 10 bases. Spanning cysteine to phenylalanine, the CDR3 consists of 14 amino acids. Here the CDR3 DNA is all that survives: 42 bases in frame from base 1. The germline V gene provides CDR1 SGHDT and CDR2 YYEEEE.